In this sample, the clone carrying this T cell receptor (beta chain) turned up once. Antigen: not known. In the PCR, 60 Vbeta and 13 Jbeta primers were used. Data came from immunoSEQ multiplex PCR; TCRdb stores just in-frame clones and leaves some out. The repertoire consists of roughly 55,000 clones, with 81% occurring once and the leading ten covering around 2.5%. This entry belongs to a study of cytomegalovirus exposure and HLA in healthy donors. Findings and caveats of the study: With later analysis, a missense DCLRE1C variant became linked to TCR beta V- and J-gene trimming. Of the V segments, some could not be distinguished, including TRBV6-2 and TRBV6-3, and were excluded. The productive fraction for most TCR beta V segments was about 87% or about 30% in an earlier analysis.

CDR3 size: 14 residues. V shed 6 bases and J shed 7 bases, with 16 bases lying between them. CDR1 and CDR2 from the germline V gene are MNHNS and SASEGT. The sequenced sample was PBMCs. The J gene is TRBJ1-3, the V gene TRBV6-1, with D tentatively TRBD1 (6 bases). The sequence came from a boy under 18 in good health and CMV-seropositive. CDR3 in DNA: TGTGCCAGCAGGCTCACAGGGTTGGCGAACACCATATATTTT. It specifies CASRLTGLANTIYF.